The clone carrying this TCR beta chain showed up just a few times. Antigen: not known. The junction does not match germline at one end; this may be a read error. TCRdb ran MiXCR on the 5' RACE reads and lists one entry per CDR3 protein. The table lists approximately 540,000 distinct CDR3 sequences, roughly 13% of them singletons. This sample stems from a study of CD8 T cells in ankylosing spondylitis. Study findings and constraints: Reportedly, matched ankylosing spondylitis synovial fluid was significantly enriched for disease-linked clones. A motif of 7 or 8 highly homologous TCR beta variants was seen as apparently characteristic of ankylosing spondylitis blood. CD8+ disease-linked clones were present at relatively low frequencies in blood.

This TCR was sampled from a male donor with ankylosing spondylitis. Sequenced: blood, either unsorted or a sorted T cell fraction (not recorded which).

The CDR3 bases are TGCAGCGTTGAAATGCCCAGCGGGTCCTCCGAGCAGTACTTC. It codes for CSVEMPSGSSEQYF. The V and J genes are TRBV29-1 and TRBJ2-7; the D gene is possibly TRBD2 (6 bases). This CDR3 is 14 amino acids long. Germline values: CDR1 SQVTM, CDR2 ANQGSEA.